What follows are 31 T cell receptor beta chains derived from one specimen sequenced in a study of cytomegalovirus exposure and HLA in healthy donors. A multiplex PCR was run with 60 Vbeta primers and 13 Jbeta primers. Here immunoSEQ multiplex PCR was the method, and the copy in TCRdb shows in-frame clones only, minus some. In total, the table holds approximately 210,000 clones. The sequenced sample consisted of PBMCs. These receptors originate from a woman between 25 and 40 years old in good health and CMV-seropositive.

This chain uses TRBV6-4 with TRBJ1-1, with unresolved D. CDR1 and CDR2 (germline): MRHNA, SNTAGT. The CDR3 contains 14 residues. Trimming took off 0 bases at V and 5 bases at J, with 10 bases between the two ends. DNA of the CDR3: TGTGCCAGCAGTGACTCAGGGAGGAGAACTGAAGCTTTCTTT. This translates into CASSDSGRRTEAFF.

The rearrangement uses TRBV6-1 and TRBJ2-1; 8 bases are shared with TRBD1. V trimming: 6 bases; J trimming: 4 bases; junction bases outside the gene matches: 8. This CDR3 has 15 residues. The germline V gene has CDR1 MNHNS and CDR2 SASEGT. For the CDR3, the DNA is TGTGCCAGCAGGGGACAGGTGGGGCGGTACAATGAGCAGTTCTTC. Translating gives CASRGQVGRYNEQFF.

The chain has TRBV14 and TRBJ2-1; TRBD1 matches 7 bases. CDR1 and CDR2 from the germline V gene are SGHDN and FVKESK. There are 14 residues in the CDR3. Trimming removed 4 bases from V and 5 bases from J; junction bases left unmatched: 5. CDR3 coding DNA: TGTGCCAGCAGCCCTAGAGGACAGGACAATGAGCAGTTCTTC. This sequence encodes CASSPRGQDNEQFF.

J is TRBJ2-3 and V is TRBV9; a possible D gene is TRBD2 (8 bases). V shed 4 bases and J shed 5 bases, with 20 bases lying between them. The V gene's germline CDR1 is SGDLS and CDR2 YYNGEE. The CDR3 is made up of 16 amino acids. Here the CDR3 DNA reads TGTGCCAGCAGCTCCCGTCGGGACAGCGGGGGAGATACGCAGTATTTT. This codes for CASSSRRDSGGDTQYF.

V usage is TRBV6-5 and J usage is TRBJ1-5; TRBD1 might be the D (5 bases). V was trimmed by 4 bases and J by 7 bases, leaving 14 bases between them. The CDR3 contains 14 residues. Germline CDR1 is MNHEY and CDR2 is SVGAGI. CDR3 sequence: CASSSPGSGQPQHF. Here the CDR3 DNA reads TGTGCCAGCAGTTCTCCAGGGTCCGGGCAGCCCCAGCATTTT.

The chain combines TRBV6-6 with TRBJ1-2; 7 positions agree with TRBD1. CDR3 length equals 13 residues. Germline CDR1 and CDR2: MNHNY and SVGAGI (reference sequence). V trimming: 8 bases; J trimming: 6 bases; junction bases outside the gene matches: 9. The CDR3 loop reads CASFDRQGNGYTF. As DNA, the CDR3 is TGTGCCAGCTTCGATCGACAGGGTAATGGCTACACCTTC.

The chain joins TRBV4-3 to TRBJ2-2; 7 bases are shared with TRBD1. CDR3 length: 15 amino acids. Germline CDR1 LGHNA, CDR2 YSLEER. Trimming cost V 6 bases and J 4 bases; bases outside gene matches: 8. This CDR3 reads CASRAGGYITGELFF. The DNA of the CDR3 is TGCGCCAGCAGGGCAGGGGGATATATCACCGGGGAGCTGTTTTTT.

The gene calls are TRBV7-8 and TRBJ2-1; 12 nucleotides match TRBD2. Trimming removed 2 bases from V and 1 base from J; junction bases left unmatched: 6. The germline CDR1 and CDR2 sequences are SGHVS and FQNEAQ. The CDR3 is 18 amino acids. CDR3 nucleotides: TGTGCCAGCAGCTTAAGCCTAGCGGGGGGGCGATCCTACAATGAGCAGTTCTTC. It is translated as CASSLSLAGGRSYNEQFF.

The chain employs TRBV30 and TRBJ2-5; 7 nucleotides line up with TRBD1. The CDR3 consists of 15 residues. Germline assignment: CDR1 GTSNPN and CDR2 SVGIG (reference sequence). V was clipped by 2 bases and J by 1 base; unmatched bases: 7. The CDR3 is CAWSLNTGAQETQYF. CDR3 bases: TGTGCCTGGAGTCTAAACACAGGGGCCCAAGAGACCCAGTACTTC. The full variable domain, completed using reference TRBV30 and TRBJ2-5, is SQTIHQWPATLVQPVGSPLSLECTVEGTSNPNLYWYRQAAGRGLQLLFYSVGIGQISSEVPQNLSASRPQDRQFILSSKKLLLSDSGFYLCAWSLNTGAQETQYFGPGTRLLVL.

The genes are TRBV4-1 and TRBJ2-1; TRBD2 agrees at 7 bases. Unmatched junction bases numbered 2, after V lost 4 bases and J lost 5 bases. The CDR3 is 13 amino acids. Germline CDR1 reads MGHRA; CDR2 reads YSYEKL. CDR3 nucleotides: TGCGCCAGCAGCCGAACTAGCGACAATGAGCAGTTCTTC. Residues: CASSRTSDNEQFF.

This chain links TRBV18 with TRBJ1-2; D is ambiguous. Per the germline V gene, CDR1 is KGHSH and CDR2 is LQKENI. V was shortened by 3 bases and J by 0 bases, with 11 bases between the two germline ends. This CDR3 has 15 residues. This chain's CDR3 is CASSPIQEANYGYTF. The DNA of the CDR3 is TGTGCCAGCTCACCCATACAAGAAGCTAACTATGGCTACACCTTC.

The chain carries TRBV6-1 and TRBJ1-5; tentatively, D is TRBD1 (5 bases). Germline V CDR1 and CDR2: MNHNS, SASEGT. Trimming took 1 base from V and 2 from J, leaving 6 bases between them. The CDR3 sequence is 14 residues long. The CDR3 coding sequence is TGTGCCAGCAGTGAAGACAGGCGCAATCAGCCCCAGCATTTT. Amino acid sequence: CASSEDRRNQPQHF.

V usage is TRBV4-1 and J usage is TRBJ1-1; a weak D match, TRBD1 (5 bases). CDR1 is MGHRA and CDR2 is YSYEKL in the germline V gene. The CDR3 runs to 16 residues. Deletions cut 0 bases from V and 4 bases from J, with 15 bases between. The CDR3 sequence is CASSQDERGESTEAFF. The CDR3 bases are TGCGCCAGCAGCCAAGATGAGCGGGGGGAGAGCACTGAAGCTTTCTTT.

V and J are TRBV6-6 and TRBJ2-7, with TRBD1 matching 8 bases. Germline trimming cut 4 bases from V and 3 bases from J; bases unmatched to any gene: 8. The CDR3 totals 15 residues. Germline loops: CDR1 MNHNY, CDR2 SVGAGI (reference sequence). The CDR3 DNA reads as TGTGCCAGCAGTTCCACAGGGGGTCTAAACTACGAGCAGTACTTC. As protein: CASSSTGGLNYEQYF.

CDR3 DNA: TGTGCCAGCAGCATACTAGGTGGGGAGACCCAGTACTTC. Translating gives CASSILGGETQYF. The chain joins TRBV7-8 to TRBJ2-5, with D perhaps matching TRBD2 (5 bases). The CDR3 is 13 amino acids. Germline V gene data show CDR1 as SGHVS and CDR2 as FQNEAQ. The V end lost 5 bases, the J end lost 5 bases, and 12 bases lay between the germline ends. The variable domain in full, completed from reference TRBV7-8 and TRBJ2-5, reads GAGVSQSPRYKVAKRGQDVALRCDPISGHVSLFWYQQALGQGPEFLTYFQNEAQLDKSGLPSDRFFAERPEGSVSTLKIQRTQQEDSAVYLCASSILGGETQYFGPGTRLLVL.

The CDR3 is CASSLLRPSYTGELFF. DNA for the CDR3: TGTGCCAGCAGTTTACTCCGGCCTAGCTACACCGGGGAGCTGTTTTTT. This chain links TRBV27 with TRBJ2-2; D may be TRBD2 (5 bases). This CDR3 is built from 16 residues. Trimming took 2 bases from V and 3 from J, leaving 13 bases between them. Germline CDR1 and CDR2: MNHEY and SMNVEV (reference sequence).

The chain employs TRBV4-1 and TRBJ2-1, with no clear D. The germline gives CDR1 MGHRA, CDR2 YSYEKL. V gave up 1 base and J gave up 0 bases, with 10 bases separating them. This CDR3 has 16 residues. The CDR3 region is CASSQGAASSYNEQFF. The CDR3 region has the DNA TGCGCCAGCAGCCAAGGGGCCGCCAGCTCCTACAATGAGCAGTTCTTC.

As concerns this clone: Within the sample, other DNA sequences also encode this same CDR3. The CDR3 DNA reads TGCAGCGTTGAGCCGGGACAGGGGGGGTACGAGCAGTACTTC. It codes for CSVEPGQGGYEQYF. The genes are TRBV29-1 and TRBJ2-7, with TRBD1 identical over 11 bases. The CDR3 loop spans 14 amino acids. CDR1 and CDR2 from the germline V gene are SQVTM and ANQGSEA. The V gene end was trimmed by 3 bases and the J gene end by 4 bases; junction bases not matched to a gene: 5.

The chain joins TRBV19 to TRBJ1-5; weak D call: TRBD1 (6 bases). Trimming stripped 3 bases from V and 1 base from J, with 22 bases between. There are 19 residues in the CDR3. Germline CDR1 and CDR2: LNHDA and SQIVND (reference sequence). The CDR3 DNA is TGTGCCAGTAGTATGAGGGGGGGCCGACCTCCTCGGAGCAATCAGCCCCAGCATTTT. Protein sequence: CASSMRGGRPPRSNQPQHF. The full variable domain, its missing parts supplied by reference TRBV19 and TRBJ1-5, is DGGITQSPKYLFRKEGQNVTLSCEQNLNHDAMYWYRQDPGQGLRLIYYSQIVNDFQKGDIAEGYSVSREKKESFPLTVTSAQKNPTAFYLCASSMRGGRPPRSNQPQHFGDGTRLSIL.

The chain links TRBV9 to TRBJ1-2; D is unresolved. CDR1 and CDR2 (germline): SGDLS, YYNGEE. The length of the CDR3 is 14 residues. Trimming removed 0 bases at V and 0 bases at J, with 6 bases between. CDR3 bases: TGTGCCAGCAGCGTAGTGGCAGCTAACTATGGCTACACCTTC. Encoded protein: CASSVVAANYGYTF.

The CDR3 nucleotides are TGTGCCAGCAGCGTCCACCCTCAGGGTCCGCCCTACAATGAGCAGTTCTTC. Amino acid sequence: CASSVHPQGPPYNEQFF. V is TRBV9 and J is TRBJ2-1; possibly TRBD1 for D (5 bases). The length of the CDR3 is 17 residues. Trimming stripped 2 bases from V and 2 bases from J, with 17 bases between. Germline V gene lookup returns CDR1 SGDLS and CDR2 YYNGEE.

The CDR3 here is CASSQDISRLAAPYEQYF. The DNA for the CDR3 is TGCGCCAGCAGCCAAGATATTAGTAGACTAGCGGCTCCCTACGAGCAGTACTTC. The chain links TRBV4-3 to TRBJ2-7, with TRBD2 matching 9 bases. The J segment lost 2 bases and the V segment lost 0 bases, leaving 11 bases of the junction unmatched. The germline CDR1 and CDR2 sequences are LGHNA and YSLEER. The CDR3 totals 18 residues.

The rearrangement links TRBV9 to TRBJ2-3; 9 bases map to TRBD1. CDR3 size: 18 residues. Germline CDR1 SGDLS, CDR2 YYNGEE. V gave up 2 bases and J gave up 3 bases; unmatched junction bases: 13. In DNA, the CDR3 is TGTGCCAGCAGCGTCGGAAGGACAGGGGATTTGGTTACAGATACGCAGTATTTT. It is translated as CASSVGRTGDLVTDTQYF.

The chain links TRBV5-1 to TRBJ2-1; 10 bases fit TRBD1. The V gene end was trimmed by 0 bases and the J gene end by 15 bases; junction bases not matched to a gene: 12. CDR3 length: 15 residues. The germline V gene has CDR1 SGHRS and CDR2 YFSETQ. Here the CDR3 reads CASSLEWDWDRGGFF. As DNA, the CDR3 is TGCGCCAGCAGCTTGGAATGGGATTGGGACAGGGGTGGGTTCTTC.

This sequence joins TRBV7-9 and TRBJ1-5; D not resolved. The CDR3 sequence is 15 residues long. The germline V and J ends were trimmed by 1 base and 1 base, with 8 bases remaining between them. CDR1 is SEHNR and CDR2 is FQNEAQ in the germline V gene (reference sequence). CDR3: CASSLVEESNQPQHF. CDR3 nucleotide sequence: TGTGCCAGCAGCTTAGTAGAGGAGAGCAATCAGCCCCAGCATTTT.

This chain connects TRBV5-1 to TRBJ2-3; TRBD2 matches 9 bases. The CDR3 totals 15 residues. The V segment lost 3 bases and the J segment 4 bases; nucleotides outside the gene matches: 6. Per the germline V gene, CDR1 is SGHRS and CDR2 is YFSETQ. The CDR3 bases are TGCGCCAGCAGCTCAATAGCGGGAGTGGCAGATACGCAGTATTTT. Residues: CASSSIAGVADTQYF.

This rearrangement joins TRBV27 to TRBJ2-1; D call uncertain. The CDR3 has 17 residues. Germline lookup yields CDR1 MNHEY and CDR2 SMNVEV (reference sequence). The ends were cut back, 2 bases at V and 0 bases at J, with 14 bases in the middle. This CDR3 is CASSLRLGSSSYNEQFF. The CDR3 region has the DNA TGTGCCAGCAGTTTAAGACTGGGTTCGAGCTCCTACAATGAGCAGTTCTTC.

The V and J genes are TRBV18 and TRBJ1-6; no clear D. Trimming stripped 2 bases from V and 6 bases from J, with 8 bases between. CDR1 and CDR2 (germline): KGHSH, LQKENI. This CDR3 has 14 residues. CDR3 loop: CASSPGQLNSPLHF. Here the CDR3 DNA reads TGTGCCAGCTCACCAGGGCAGCTTAATTCACCCCTCCACTTT.

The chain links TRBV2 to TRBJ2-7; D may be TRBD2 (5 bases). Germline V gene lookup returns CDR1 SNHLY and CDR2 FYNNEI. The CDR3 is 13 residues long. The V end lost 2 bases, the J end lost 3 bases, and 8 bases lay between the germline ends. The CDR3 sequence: CASSEQGSYEQYF. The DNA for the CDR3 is TGTGCCAGCAGTGAACAAGGGAGCTACGAGCAGTACTTC.

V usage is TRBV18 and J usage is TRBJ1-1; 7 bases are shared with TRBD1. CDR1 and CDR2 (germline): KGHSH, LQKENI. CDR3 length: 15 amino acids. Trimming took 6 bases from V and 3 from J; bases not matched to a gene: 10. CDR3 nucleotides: TGTGCCAGCTCCCCAAACAGGGGAACGTACACTGAAGCTTTCTTT. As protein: CASSPNRGTYTEAFF.

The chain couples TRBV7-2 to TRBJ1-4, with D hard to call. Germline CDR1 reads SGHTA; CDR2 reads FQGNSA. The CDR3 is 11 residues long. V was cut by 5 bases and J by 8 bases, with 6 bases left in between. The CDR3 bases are TGTGCCAGCAGCCCTAGAGAAAAACTGTTTTTT. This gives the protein CASSPREKLFF.